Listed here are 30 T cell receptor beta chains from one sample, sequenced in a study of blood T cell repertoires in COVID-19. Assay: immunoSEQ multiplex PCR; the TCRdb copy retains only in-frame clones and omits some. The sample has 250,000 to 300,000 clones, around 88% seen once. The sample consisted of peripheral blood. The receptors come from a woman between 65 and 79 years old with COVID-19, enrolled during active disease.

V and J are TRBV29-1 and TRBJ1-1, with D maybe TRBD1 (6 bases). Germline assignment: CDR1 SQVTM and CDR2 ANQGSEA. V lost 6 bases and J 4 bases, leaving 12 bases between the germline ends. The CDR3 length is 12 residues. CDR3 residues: CSVLQGGTEAFF. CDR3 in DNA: TGCAGCGTATTACAGGGCGGCACTGAAGCTTTCTTT. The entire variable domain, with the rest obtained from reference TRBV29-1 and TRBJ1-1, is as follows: SAVISQKPSRDICQRGTSLTIQCQVDSQVTMMFWYRQQPGQSLTLIATANQGSEATYESGFVIDKFPISRPNLTFSTLTVSNMSPEDSSIYLCSVLQGGTEAFFGQGTRLTVV.

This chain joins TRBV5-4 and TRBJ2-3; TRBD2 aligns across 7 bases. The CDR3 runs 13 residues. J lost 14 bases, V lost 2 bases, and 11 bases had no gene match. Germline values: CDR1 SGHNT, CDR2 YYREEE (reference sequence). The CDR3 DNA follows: TGTGCCAGCAGCTTAACTGGAACTAGCGAGTGGTATTTT. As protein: CASSLTGTSEWYF.

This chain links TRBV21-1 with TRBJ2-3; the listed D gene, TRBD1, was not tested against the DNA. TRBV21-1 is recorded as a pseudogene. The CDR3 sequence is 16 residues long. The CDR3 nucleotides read TGTGCCAGCAATCCGGGACAGATATTCTCCACAGATACGCAGTATTTT. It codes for CASNPGQIFSTDTQYF.

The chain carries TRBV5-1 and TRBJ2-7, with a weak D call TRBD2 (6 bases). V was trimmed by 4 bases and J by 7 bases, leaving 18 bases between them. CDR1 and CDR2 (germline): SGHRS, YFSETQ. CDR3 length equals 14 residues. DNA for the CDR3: TGCGCCAGCAGCCTCGGCTTCAATGGGAGGGAGCAGTACTTC. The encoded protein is CASSLGFNGREQYF.

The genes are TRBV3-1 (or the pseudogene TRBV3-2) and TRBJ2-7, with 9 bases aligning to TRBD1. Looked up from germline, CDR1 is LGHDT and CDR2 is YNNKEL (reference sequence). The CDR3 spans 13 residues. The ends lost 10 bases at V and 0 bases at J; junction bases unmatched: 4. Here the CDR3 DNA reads TGTGCCACACAGGGGGCCTCCTCCTACGAGCAGTACTTC. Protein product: CATQGASSYEQYF.

The chain's CDR3 is CAISESGLAGTNTGELFF. The CDR3 DNA sequence: TGTGCCATCAGTGAGTCTGGACTAGCGGGGACGAACACCGGGGAGCTGTTTTTT. The chain uses TRBV10-3 and TRBJ2-2; 12 bases match TRBD2. This CDR3 region has 18 residues. Germline CDR1 ENHRY, CDR2 SYGVKD. V shed 0 bases and J 0 bases; nucleotides not matched to a gene: 2.

The CDR3: CASSQRGQANQPQHF. The CDR3 nucleotides are TGCGCCAGCAGCCAACGTGGACAGGCTAATCAGCCCCAGCATTTT. The chain is built from TRBV4-1 and TRBJ1-5; 7 bases align to TRBD1. The germline CDR1 and CDR2 sequences are MGHRA and YSYEKL. The length of the CDR3 is 15 residues. V shed 2 bases and J 4 bases; nucleotides not matched to a gene: 5.

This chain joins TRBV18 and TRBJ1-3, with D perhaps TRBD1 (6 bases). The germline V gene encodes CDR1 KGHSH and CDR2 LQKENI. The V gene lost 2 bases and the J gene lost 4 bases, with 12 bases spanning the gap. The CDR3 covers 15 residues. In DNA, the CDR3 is TGTGCCAGCTCACCATCAGGGGTCGGCGGAAACACCATATATTTT. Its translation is CASSPSGVGGNTIYF.

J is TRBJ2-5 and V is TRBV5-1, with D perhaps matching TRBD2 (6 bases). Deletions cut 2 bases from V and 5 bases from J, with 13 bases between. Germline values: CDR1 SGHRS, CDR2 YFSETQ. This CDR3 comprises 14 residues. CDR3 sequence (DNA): TGCGCCAGCAGCTTCGGCGGGGCCCGGGAGACCCAGTACTTC. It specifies CASSFGGARETQYF.

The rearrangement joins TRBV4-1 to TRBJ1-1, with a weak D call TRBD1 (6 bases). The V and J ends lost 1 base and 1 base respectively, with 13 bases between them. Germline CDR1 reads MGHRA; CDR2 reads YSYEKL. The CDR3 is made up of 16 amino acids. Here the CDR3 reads CASSQVGGLGNTEAFF. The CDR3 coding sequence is TGCGCCAGCAGCCAAGTGGGGGGGCTTGGGAACACTGAAGCTTTCTTT.

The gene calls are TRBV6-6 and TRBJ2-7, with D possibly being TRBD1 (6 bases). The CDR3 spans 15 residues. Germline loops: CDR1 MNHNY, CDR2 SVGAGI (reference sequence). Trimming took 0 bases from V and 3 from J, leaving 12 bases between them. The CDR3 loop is CASSYSRDTLYEQYF. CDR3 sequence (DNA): TGTGCCAGCAGTTACTCCCGGGACACCCTCTACGAGCAGTACTTC.

CDR3 region: CASSLKPGRGNSPLHF. The CDR3 nucleotides are TGTGCCAGCAGTTTAAAGCCAGGGCGGGGAAATTCACCCCTCCACTTT. The chain employs TRBV28 and TRBJ1-6; the D gene is possibly TRBD1 (5 bases). In germline, CDR1 is MDHEN, CDR2 SYDVKM. This CDR3 has 16 amino acids. The germline V and J ends were trimmed by 2 bases and 7 bases, with 15 bases remaining between them. The full variable domain, completed using reference TRBV28 and TRBJ1-6, is DVKVTQSSRYLVKRTGEKVFLECVQDMDHENMFWYRQDPGLGLRLIYFSYDVKMKEKGDIPEGYSVSREKKERFSLILESASTNQTSMYLCASSLKPGRGNSPLHFGNGTRLTVT.

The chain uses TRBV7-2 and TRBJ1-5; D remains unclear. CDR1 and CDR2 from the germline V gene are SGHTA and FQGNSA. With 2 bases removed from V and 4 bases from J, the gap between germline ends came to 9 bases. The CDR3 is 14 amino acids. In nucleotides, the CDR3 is TGTGCCAGCAGCTTAACAGCTCCGAATCAGCCCCAGCATTTT. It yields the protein CASSLTAPNQPQHF.

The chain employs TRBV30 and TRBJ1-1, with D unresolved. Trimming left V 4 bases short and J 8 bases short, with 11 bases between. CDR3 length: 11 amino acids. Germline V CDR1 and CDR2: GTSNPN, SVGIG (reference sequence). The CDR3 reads CAWNRGREAFF. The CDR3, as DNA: TGTGCCTGGAACCGCGGGCGGGAAGCTTTCTTT. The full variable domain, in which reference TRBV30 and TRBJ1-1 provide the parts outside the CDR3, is SQTIHQWPATLVQPVGSPLSLECTVEGTSNPNLYWYRQAAGRGLQLLFYSVGIGQISSEVPQNLSASRPQDRQFILSSKKLLLSDSGFYLCAWNRGREAFFGQGTRLTVV.

Here the CDR3 DNA reads TGTGCCAGCAGCTTGGGGGGAGCCGCCTCAGGCTACACCTTC. This encodes CASSLGGAASGYTF. V usage is TRBV5-4 and J usage is TRBJ1-2; D is unclear. The germline V gene has CDR1 SGHNT and CDR2 YYREEE (reference sequence). The CDR3 is 14 residues long. V lost 0 bases and J lost 8, with 14 bases in between. The whole variable domain, remainder taken from reference TRBV5-4 and TRBJ1-2, is ETGVTQSPTHLIKTRGQQVTLRCSSQSGHNTVSWYQQALGQGPQFIFQYYREEENGRGNFPPRFSGLQFPNYSSELNVNALELDDSALYLCASSLGGAASGYTFGSGTRLTVV.

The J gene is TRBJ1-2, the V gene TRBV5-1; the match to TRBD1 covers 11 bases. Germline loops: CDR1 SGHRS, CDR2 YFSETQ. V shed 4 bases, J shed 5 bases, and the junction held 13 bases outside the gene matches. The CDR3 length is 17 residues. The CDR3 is CASSLDRGPSKFYGYTF. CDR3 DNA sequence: TGCGCCAGCAGCCTGGACAGGGGGCCTTCTAAATTTTATGGCTACACCTTC.

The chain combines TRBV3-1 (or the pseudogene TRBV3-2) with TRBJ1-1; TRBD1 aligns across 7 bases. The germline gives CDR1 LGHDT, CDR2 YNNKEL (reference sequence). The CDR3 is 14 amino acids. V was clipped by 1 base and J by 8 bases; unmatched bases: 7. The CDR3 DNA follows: TGTGCCAGCAGCCAAGGAGACGACAGGGTAGAAGCTTTCTTT. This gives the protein CASSQGDDRVEAFF.

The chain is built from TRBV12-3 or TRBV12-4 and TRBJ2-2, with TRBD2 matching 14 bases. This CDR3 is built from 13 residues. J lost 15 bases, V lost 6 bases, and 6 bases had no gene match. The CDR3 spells CASRTSGGGKLFF. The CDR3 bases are TGTGCCAGCAGGACTAGCGGGGGGGGCAAATTGTTTTTT.

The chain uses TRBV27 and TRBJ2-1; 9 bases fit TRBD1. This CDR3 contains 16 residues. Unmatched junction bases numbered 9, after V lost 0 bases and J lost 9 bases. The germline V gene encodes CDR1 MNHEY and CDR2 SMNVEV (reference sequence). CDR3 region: CASSLSNMGTGLEQFF. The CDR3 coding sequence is TGTGCCAGCAGTTTATCTAACATGGGGACAGGGCTTGAGCAGTTCTTC.

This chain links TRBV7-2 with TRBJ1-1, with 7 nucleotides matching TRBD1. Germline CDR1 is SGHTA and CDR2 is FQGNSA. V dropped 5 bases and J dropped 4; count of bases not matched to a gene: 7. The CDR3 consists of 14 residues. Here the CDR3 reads CASSRDRVGTEAFF. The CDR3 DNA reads TGTGCCAGCAGCCGCGACAGGGTAGGCACTGAAGCTTTCTTT.

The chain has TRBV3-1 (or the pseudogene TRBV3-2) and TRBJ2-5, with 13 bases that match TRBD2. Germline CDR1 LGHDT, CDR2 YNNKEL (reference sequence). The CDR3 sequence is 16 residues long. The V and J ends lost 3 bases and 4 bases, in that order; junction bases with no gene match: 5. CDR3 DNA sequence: TGTGCCAGCAGCCATCCGACTAGCGGGGGGCGAGAGACCCAGTACTTC. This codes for CASSHPTSGGRETQYF.

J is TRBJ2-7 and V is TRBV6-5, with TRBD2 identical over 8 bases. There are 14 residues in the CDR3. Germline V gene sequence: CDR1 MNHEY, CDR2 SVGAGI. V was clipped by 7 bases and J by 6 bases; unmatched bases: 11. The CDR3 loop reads CASTNAGGLGEQYF. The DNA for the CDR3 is TGTGCCAGCACCAACGCGGGGGGTCTGGGCGAGCAGTACTTC.

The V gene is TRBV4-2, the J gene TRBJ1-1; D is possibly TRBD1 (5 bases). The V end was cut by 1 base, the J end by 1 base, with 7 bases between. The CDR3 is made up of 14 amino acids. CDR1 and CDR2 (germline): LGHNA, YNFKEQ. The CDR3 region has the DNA TGTGCCAGCAGCCAAGGACAGCCGAACACTGAAGCTTTCTTT. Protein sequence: CASSQGQPNTEAFF.

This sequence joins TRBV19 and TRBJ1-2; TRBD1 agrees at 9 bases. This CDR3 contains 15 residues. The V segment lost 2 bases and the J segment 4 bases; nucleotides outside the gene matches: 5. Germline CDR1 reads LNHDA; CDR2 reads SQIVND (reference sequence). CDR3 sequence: CASSIRLGQGYGYTF. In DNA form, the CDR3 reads TGTGCCAGTAGTATACGATTGGGACAGGGCTATGGCTACACCTTC.

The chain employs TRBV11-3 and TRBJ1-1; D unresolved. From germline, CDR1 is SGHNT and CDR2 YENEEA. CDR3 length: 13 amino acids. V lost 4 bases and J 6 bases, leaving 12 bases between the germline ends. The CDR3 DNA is TGTGCCAGCAGCTACAGAGACGGCCCTGAAGCTTTCTTT. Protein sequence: CASSYRDGPEAFF.

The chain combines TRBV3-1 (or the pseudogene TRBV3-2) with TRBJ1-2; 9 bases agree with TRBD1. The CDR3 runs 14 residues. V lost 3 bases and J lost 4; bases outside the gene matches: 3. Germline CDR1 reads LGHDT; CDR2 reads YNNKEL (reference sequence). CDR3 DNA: TGTGCCAGCAGCCAGGGGACAGGGACCTATGGCTACACCTTC. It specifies CASSQGTGTYGYTF.

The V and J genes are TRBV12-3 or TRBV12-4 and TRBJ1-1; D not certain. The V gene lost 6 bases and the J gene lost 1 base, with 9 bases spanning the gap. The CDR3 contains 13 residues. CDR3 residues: CASSRRSNTEAFF. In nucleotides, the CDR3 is TGTGCCAGCAGCCGGAGATCGAACACTGAAGCTTTCTTT.

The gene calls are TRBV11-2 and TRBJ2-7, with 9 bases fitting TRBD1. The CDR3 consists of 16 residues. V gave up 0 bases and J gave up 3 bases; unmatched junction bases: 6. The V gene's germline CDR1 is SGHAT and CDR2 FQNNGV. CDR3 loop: CASSLDPGQGFYEQYF. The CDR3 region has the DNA TGTGCCAGCAGCTTAGACCCGGGACAGGGATTCTACGAGCAGTACTTC.

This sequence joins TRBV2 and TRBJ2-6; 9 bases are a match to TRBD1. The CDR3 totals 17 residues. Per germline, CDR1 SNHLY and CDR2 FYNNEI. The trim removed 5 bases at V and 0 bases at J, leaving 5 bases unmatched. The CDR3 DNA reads TGTGCCAGCAGTCTGGACAGGGGCCTCTCTGGGGCCAACGTCCTGACTTTC. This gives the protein CASSLDRGLSGANVLTF.

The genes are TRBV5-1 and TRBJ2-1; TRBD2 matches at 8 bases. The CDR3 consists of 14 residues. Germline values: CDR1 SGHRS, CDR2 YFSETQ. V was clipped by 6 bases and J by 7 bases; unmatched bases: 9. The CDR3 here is CASNPGGASNEQFF. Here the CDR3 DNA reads TGCGCCAGCAACCCCGGGGGGGCTAGTAATGAGCAGTTCTTC.